What follows is one T cell receptor beta chain and its context. The germline gives CDR1 MNHEY, CDR2 SVGAGI. Trimming stripped 8 bases from V and 5 bases from J, with 15 bases between. The CDR3 totals 13 residues. The data stem from a study of blood T cell repertoires in COVID-19. About the study: Acute and convalescent COVID-19 samples came from the United States, Italy and Spain. T cells, B-cell-depleted T cells, or PBMCs supplied cDNA or gDNA.

The authors' processing: Using reference gene primer amplification, nucleated cell counts were estimated. Libraries were prepared by immunoSEQ multiplex PCR; TCRdb keeps only in-frame clonotypes and omits some of them. D and trimming were read from the DNA, whereas the V and J calls and clone size are those reported in that table. The sample gives more than 45,000 clones, 91% of which show up once; 6.4% is in the top ten. This chain links TRBV6-5 with TRBJ1-2; weak D call: TRBD1 (6 bases). Input material: peripheral blood. The receptor was isolated from a man between 65 and 85 years old with active COVID-19. CDR3 amino acids: CASGQGQPYGYTF. CDR3 bases: TGTGCCAGCGGCCAGGGACAACCGTATGGCTACACCTTC.